Below, 17 T cell receptor beta chains from the same sample are listed, as sequenced in a study of CD8 T cells in ankylosing spondylitis. No antigens are known for them. Whole-study results and caveats: In ankylosing spondylitis blood, a motif of roughly 8 highly homologous TCR beta variants appeared characteristic.

TCRdb used MiXCR to reprocess the 5' RACE reads, holding one entry per CDR3 protein. This table has roughly 400,000 distinct CDR3 sequences, around 20% appearing once. Sequenced sample: blood, either unsorted or a sorted T cell fraction (not recorded which). The receptors derive from a male donor with ankylosing spondylitis.

This chain joins TRBV9 and TRBJ2-7; 7 bases align to TRBD1. Germline CDR1 SGDLS, CDR2 YYNGEE. The CDR3 consists of 15 residues. V was clipped by 0 bases and J by 3 bases; unmatched bases: 6. The CDR3 protein is CASSVGTGDFYEQYF. The CDR3 DNA reads as TGTGCCAGCAGCGTAGGGACAGGAGACTTCTACGAGCAGTACTTC.

The chain couples TRBV6-1 to TRBJ2-1; 7 bases fit TRBD2. This CDR3 contains 15 residues. V gave up 5 bases and J gave up 5 bases; unmatched junction bases: 9. Germline CDR1 reads MNHNS; CDR2 reads SASEGT. The CDR3 sequence is CASSIQAGRNNEQFF. The DNA for the CDR3 is TGTGCCAGCAGTATCCAAGCGGGACGCAACAATGAGCAGTTCTTC.

This clonotype was counted a few times. V is TRBV7-2 and J is TRBJ1-2, with 12 positions matching TRBD1. CDR1 is SGHTA, CDR2 FQGNSA, per germline. The CDR3 is 15 residues long. The junction had 6 bases not matched to a gene; V was cut back by 3 bases and J by 7 bases. DNA for the CDR3: TGTGCCAGCAGCTTCATACCGGGACAGGGGGCTGGCTACACCTTC. This codes for CASSFIPGQGAGYTF.

This rearrangement joins TRBV7-9 to TRBJ2-1, with TRBD1 matching over 9 bases. Trimming at V came to 5 bases and at J to 3 bases, leaving 5 bases not matched to a gene. Germline CDR1 is SEHNR and CDR2 is FQNEAQ (reference sequence). The CDR3 runs to 15 residues. CDR3 protein: CASSRPGQGYNEQFF. The DNA of the CDR3 is TGTGCCAGCAGCCGACCGGGACAGGGCTACAATGAGCAGTTCTTC.

This clonotype was seen more than once but under ten times. V is TRBV9 and J is TRBJ2-1; tentatively, D is TRBD2 (5 bases). Germline loops: CDR1 SGDLS, CDR2 YYNGEE. V gave up 4 bases and J gave up 7 bases, with 21 bases separating them. This CDR3 spans 16 amino acids. This CDR3 reads CASSPRPLASRNEQFF. In DNA form, the CDR3 reads TGTGCCAGCAGCCCCCGTCCCCTGGCTAGCCGGAATGAGCAGTTCTTC. The full variable domain, completed using reference TRBV9 and TRBJ2-1, is DSGVTQTPKHLITATGQRVTLRCSPRSGDLSVYWYQQSLDQGLQFLIQYYNGEERAKGNILERFSAQQFPDLHSELNLSSLELGDSALYFCASSPRPLASRNEQFFGPGTRLTVL.

The V call is TRBV27, the J call TRBJ2-3; 9 positions agree with TRBD1. CDR1 MNHEY and CDR2 SMNVEV come from the germline V gene (reference sequence). This CDR3 is 15 amino acids long. Trimming removed 2 bases from V and 4 bases from J; junction bases left unmatched: 4. The CDR3 DNA follows: TGTGCCAGCAGTTTAGCATACAGGGGGCCAGATACGCAGTATTTT. This sequence encodes CASSLAYRGPDTQYF.

The genes are TRBV5-1 and TRBJ2-7, with D possibly matching TRBD1 (6 bases). CDR1 is SGHRS, CDR2 YFSETQ, per germline. The CDR3 is made up of 15 amino acids. Trimming cost V 5 bases and J 0 bases, with 15 bases left between them. Here the CDR3 reads CASSYAGASSYEQYF. Here the CDR3 DNA reads TGCGCCAGCAGTTACGCAGGGGCAAGCTCCTACGAGCAGTACTTC.

The gene calls are TRBV6-1 and TRBJ1-3; no reliable D call. V was pared by 2 bases and J by 0 bases, with 5 bases between. Germline CDR1 reads MNHNS; CDR2 reads SASEGT. This CDR3 spans 14 amino acids. This chain's CDR3 is CASSEKDSGNTIYF. The CDR3 nucleotides are TGTGCCAGCAGTGAAAAGGACTCTGGAAACACCATATATTTT.

The CDR3 sequence: CASSPQSYYNEQFF. CDR3 sequence (DNA): TGTGCCAGCAGCCCCCAGTCATACTACAATGAGCAGTTCTTC. This chain uses TRBV7-2 with TRBJ2-1; the D is unclear. V lost 5 bases and J 3 bases, leaving 11 bases between the germline ends. CDR3 length: 14 amino acids. Germline V gene sequence: CDR1 SGHTA, CDR2 FQGNSA.

This clonotype was observed at least ten times. This chain links TRBV3-1 with TRBJ2-1, with 13 bases that match TRBD2. Trimming cost V 1 base and J 1 base; bases outside gene matches: 1. Germline V gives CDR1 LGHDT, CDR2 YNNKEL (reference sequence). The CDR3 extends over 17 amino acids. The CDR3 DNA reads as TGTGCCAGCAGCCAAGGACTAGCGGGAGGATCCTACAATGAGCAGTTCTTC. This gives the protein CASSQGLAGGSYNEQFF.

This clonotype was seen a few times. V is TRBV12-3 or TRBV12-4 and J is TRBJ1-3, with unresolved D. Trimming removed 6 bases at V and 2 bases at J, with 11 bases between. The CDR3 loop spans 14 amino acids. This CDR3 is CASSKTRAGNTIYF. The CDR3 nucleotides are TGTGCCAGCAGCAAAACTCGCGCTGGAAACACCATATATTTT.

The gene calls are TRBV6-2 or TRBV6-3 and TRBJ2-2, with D tentatively TRBD1 or TRBD2 (5 bases each). Germline V lookup: CDR1 MNHEY, CDR2 SVGEGT. Trimming shortened V by 2 bases and J by 8 bases, and 9 bases separated the two germline ends. The CDR3 spans 13 residues. The CDR3 loop reads CASSYTREGELFF. The CDR3 nucleotides are TGTGCCAGCAGTTACACCAGGGAGGGGGAGCTGTTTTTT.

The chain joins TRBV12-3 or TRBV12-4 to TRBJ1-4; maybe TRBD1 (6 bases). V lost 6 bases, J lost 7 bases, and 18 bases lay in between. The CDR3 consists of 15 residues. CDR3 sequence (DNA): TGTGCCAGCAGCACTGCACAACTCAGGGGTGAAAAACTGTTTTTT. Protein product: CASSTAQLRGEKLFF.

This clonotype came up a few times. An end of the junction does not agree with germline; a read error may underlie this. The CDR3: CSARDGQGIYNEQFF. The CDR3 nucleotides are TGCAGTGCAAGAGATGGACAGGGTATCTACAATGAGCAGTTCTTC. The V gene is TRBV20-1, the J gene TRBJ2-1, with 8 bases identical to TRBD1. CDR1 and CDR2 (germline): DFQATT, SNEGSKA (reference sequence). This CDR3 has 15 amino acids.

The rearrangement uses TRBV28 and TRBJ1-6; D may be TRBD1 (6 bases). The CDR3 runs 14 residues. Trimming removed 6 bases at V and 5 bases at J, with 11 bases between. Germline loops: CDR1 MDHEN, CDR2 SYDVKM. This chain's CDR3 is CASRPNRDNSPLHF. The CDR3 DNA is TGTGCCAGCAGACCCAACAGGGATAATTCACCCCTCCACTTT.

The chain recombines TRBV9 with TRBJ2-1; D may match TRBD1 or TRBD2 (5 bases each). There are 16 residues in the CDR3. V gave up 2 bases and J gave up 7 bases, with 19 bases separating them. Germline V gene data show CDR1 as SGDLS and CDR2 as YYNGEE. CDR3 nucleotide sequence: TGTGCCAGCAGCGTCCGCCGGGACCCCTCTGGGAATGAGCAGTTCTTC. Its protein product is CASSVRRDPSGNEQFF.

A few counts support this clonotype. This chain uses TRBV7-2 with TRBJ1-2, with D possibly being TRBD1 (5 bases). V gave up 1 base and J gave up 7 bases, with 13 bases separating them. Germline V CDR1 and CDR2: SGHTA, FQGNSA. This CDR3 contains 14 residues. The CDR3 here is CASSLGGRVRGYTF. The CDR3 DNA sequence: TGTGCCAGCAGCTTAGGGGGCAGGGTTCGTGGCTACACCTTC.